Reported below is one T cell receptor beta chain. Its antigen is still unknown. Looked up from germline, CDR1 is MNHEY and CDR2 is SVGAGI. This CDR3 region has 14 residues. V was clipped by 10 bases and J by 7 bases; unmatched bases: 15. This entry is derived from a study of T cell responses to AZD1222 COVID-19 vaccine. About the research overall: Both about-4-week and about-12-week second-dose recipients were combined. Whole-study results and caveats: Most donors were white British and more were female, and clonal diversity was possibly underestimated.

Profiled with immunoSEQ multiplex PCR; TCRdb holds only in-frame clones, not every one. The sample yields some 130,000 clones, approximately 91% seen once. The sample was peripheral blood, taken on day 0 of AZD1222 vaccination. The V and J genes are TRBV6-5 and TRBJ1-1; TRBD1 matches at 7 bases. This clonotype was sampled from an adult in good health. CDR3 nucleotides: TGTGCCACTTCATCGTGGCGCAGGGGGATTGAAGCTTTCTTT. It translates to CATSSWRRGIEAFF.